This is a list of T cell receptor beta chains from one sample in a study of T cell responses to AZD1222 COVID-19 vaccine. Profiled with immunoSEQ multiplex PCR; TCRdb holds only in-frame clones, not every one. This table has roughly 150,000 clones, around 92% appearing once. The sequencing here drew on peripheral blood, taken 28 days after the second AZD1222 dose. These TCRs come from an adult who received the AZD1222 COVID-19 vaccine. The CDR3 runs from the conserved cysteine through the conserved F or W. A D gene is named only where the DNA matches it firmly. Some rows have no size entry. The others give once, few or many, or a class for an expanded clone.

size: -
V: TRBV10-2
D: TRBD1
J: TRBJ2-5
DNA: TGCGCCAGCATGGGACAGACCCAAGAGACCCAGTACTTC
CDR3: CASMGQTQETQYF

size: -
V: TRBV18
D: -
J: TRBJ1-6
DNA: TGTGCCAGCTCACCGGATAATTCACCCCTCCACTTT
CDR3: CASSPDNSPLHF

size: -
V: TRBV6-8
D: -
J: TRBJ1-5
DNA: TGTGCCAGCATAATAGGTTGCAATCAGCCCCAGCATTTT
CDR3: CASIIGCNQPQHF

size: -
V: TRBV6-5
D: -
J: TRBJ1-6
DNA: TGTGCCAGCACTACGGGTGGTCATGGAGATTCACCCCTCCACTTT
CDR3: CASTTGGHGDSPLHF

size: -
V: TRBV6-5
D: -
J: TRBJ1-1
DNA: TGTGCCAGCAGCAGGGACACCTGGGGGACTGAAGCTTTCTTT
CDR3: CASSRDTWGTEAFF

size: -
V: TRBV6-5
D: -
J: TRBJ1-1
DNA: TGTGCCAGCAGTAGACAGGATGGCACTGAAGCTTTCTTT
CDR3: CASSRQDGTEAFF

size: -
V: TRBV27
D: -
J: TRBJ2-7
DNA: TGTGCCAGCAGTTGGAGTTCGGGGGAGGAAACCTACGAGCAGTACTTC
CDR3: CASSWSSGEETYEQYF

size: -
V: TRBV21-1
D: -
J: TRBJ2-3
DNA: TGTGCCAGCAGCAAAGAGCGGGAGAGCACAGATACGCAGTATTTT
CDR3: CASSKERESTDTQYF

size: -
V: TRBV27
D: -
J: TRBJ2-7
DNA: TGTGCCAGCAGCCATACCAGGGGATCTCGCGAGCAGTACTTC
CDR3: CASSHTRGSREQYF

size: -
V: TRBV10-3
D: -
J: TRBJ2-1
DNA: TGTGCCATCAGTGACGAGAAGCGGGCGGGTGAGCAGTTCTTC
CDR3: CAISDEKRAGEQFF

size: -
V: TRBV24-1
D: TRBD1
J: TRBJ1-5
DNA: TGTGCCACCAGTGATTTCCCGGACAGGGGGTTTTACAATCAGCCCCAGCATTTT
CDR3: CATSDFPDRGFYNQPQHF

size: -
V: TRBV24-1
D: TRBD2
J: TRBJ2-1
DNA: TGTGCCACCAGTGATCCAGGGACTAGCGGGAGAGTGGGCGAGCAGTTCTTC
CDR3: CATSDPGTSGRVGEQFF

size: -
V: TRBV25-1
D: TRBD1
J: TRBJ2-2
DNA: TGTGCCAGCAGTGAATGGGGGACAGGGGGCTTCGGGGAGCTGTTTTTT
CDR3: CASSEWGTGGFGELFF

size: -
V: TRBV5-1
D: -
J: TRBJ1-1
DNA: TGCGCCAGCAGCTTGGCCGTCAGGGAGAACACTGAAGCTTTCTTT
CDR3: CASSLAVRENTEAFF

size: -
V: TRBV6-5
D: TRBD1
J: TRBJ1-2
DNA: TGTGCCAGCAGTTCGACGAAGGGACAGGGGGTATGGGGTAACACCTTC
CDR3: CASSSTKGQGVWGNTF

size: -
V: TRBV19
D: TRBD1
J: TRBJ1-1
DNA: TGTGCCAGTAGTAACCGGACAGGGGGCAACACTGAAGCTTTCTTT
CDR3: CASSNRTGGNTEAFF

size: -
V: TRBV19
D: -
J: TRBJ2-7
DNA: TGTGCCAGTAGTATAAGACCCGCCATCGAGCAGTACTTC
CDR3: CASSIRPAIEQYF

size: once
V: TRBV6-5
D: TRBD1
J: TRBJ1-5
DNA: TGTGCCAGCAGTTACTCGGACAGGGAGGGTCAGCCCCAGCATTTT
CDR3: CASSYSDREGQPQHF

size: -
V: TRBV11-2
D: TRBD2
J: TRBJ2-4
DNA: TGTGCCAGCAGCACCCTAGCGGCTGGGGCCAAAAACATTCAGTACTTC
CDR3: CASSTLAAGAKNIQYF

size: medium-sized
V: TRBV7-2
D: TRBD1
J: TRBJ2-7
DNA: TGTGCCAGCAGCTTGACAGGGGGGATTGGAGACGAGCAGTACTTC
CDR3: CASSLTGGIGDEQYF

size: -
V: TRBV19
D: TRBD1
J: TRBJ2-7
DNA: TGTGCCAGTAGTCCGTACGTCGTGGGACAGGGTGGGTACGAGCAGTACTTC
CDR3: CASSPYVVGQGGYEQYF

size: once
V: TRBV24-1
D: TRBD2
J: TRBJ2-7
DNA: TGTGCCACCAGCGATACCACTAGCGGGAGTGCCCCCTACGAGCAGTACTTC
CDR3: CATSDTTSGSAPYEQYF

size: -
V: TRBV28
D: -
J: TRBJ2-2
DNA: TGTGCCAGCAGCATATCAGGACCCCGCACCGGGGAGCTGTTTTTT
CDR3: CASSISGPRTGELFF

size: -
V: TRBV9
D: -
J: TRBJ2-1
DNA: TGTGCCAGCAGCGCCCCCGGGGCCTACAATGAGCAGTTCTTC
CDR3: CASSAPGAYNEQFF

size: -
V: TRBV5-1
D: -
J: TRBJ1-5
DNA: TGCGCCAGCAGCTTGTACCCCGATAGCAATCAGCCCCAGCATTTT
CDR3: CASSLYPDSNQPQHF

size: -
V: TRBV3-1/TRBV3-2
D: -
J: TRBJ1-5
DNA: TGTGCCAGCGGTTTAGGGGTAAATAGCAATCAGCCCCAGCATTTT
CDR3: CASGLGVNSNQPQHF

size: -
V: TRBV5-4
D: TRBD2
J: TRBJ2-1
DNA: TGTGCCAGCAGCTCGGTGACTAGCGGGAGGGTGAGCTCCTACAATGAGCAGTTCTTC
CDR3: CASSSVTSGRVSSYNEQFF

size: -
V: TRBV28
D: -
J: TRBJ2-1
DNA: TGTGCCAGCAGATCCAGACTCGCTCCCCTTTACAATGAGCAGTTCTTC
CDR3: CASRSRLAPLYNEQFF

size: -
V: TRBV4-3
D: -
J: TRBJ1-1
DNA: TGCGCCAGCAGCCAAGATCTATCCATGAACACTGAAGCTTTCTTT
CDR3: CASSQDLSMNTEAFF

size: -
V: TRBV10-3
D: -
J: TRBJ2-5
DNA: TGTGCCATCAGCACCACTACGAGGTCCCAAGAGACCCAGTACTTC
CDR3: CAISTTTRSQETQYF

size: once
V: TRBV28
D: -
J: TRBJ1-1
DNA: TGTGCCAGCAGTTTATTGGCGCCGCAGGGTAACACTGAAGCTTTCTTT
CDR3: CASSLLAPQGNTEAFF

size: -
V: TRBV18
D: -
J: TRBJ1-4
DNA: TGTGCCAGCTCACCCCAGGGAGGGCATTTGTTTTTT
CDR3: CASSPQGGHLFF

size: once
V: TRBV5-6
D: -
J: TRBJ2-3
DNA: TGTGCCAGCAGCTTGGATCCAGCTCGCACAGATACGCAGTATTTT
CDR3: CASSLDPARTDTQYF

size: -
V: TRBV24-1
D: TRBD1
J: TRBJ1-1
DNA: TGTGCCACCAGTGATCCACAGGGGGCAGAAGCTTTCTTT
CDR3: CATSDPQGAEAFF

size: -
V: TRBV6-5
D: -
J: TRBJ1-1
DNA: TGTGCCAGCAGGTCGGGACTCGGAGACACTGAAGCTTTCTTT
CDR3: CASRSGLGDTEAFF

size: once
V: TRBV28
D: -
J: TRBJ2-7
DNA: TGTGCCAGCAGTTCGGGACAATTTACGGGGCAGTACTTC
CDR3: CASSSGQFTGQYF

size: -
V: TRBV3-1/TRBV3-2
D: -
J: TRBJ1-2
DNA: TGTGCCAGCAGCCAAGGGACGGTCACGGGCTACACCTTC
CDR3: CASSQGTVTGYTF

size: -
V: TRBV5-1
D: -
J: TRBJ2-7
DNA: TGCGCCAGCAGCTTGGCTTCTAGCGCCCTTTACGAGCAGTACTTC
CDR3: CASSLASSALYEQYF

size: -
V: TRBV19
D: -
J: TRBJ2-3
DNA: TGTGCCAGTAGTATAGGGGTCTCATTCACAGATACGCAGTATTTT
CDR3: CASSIGVSFTDTQYF

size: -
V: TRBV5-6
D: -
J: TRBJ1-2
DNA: TGTGCCAGCAGCTCCATTTGGTTAGCGACCCATGGCTACACCTTC
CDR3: CASSSIWLATHGYTF

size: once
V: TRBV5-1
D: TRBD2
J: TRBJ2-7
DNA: TGCGCCAGCAGCCCGGATCCTGGGACTCTCTCCGGGAGGGAGCAGTACTTC
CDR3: CASSPDPGTLSGREQYF

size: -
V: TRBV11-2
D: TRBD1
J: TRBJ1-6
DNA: TGTGCCAGCAGGCCAGGGGGACTCTCCTATAATTCACCCCTCCACTTT
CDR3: CASRPGGLSYNSPLHF

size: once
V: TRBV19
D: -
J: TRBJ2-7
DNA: TGTGCCAGTAGTACCCGACAGGCTACGGAGCAGTACTTC
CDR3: CASSTRQATEQYF

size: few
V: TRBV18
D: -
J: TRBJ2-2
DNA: TGTGCCAGCTCACCACCATCAAGGAGCGGGGAGCTGTTTTTT
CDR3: CASSPPSRSGELFF

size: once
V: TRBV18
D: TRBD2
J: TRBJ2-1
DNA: TGTGCCAGCTCACCACAAGGGACTAGCGGGACGTTATATGAGCAGTTCTTC
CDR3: CASSPQGTSGTLYEQFF